This T cell receptor beta chain appears in the sequencing data of a study of T cells in Graves' hyperthyroidism and ophthalmopathy. Whole-study context: It was at initial diagnosis, before any treatment, that peripheral blood was collected.

Absent ophthalmopathy progression within 18 months defined stable Graves' hyperthyroidism. This clonotype was observed a handful of times. Amplified regions were TCR beta CDR3 sequences from RNA transcripts. Initially, a first-round RT-PCR of the TCR CDR3 employed the HTBI primer set. TCRdb reprocessed the multiplex PCR reads via MiXCR and lists one record per CDR3 protein. Of more than 150,000 distinct CDR3 sequences listed, more than 15% are singletons. The CDR3 spans 14 residues. The germline CDR1 and CDR2 sequences are MGHRA and YSYEKL. Between the trimmed V and J ends, which lost 2 bases and 1 base, there was a span of 6 bases.

Sequenced sample: blood. This TCR was recovered from a woman in her forties or fifties with Graves' hyperthyroidism. This chain uses TRBV4-1 with TRBJ1-5; no reliable D call. The CDR3 loop reads CASSQRWSNQPQHF. CDR3 DNA: TGCGCCAGCAGCCAAAGATGGAGCAATCAGCCCCAGCATTTT.